Listed here are 30 T cell receptor beta chains from one sample, sequenced in a study of Tregs in tolerant kidney transplant recipients (dated by TCRdb to between 2017 and 2020). Interpreted using the paper, the time point label stands for: blood sample drawn before combined kidney and bone marrow transplant. Receptors were amplified or captured by the immunoSEQ multiplex PCR assay. The clones in this table, taken by TCRdb from immuneACCESS, are in-frame only. Not every clone is retained; where verified, under half of the shortfall comes from an unresolved V gene, and the cause of the rest is unknown. For this sample the table gives about 83,000 clones, of which more than 95% were detected only once. The ten largest clones take up around 0.6% of the sample. The sequenced sample was CD4+ T cells from blood, obtained before the transplant. All receptors derive from a human donor who received a combined kidney and bone marrow transplant.

This chain links TRBV5-1 with TRBJ1-4; 7 nucleotides agree with TRBD1. CDR1 and CDR2 (germline): SGHRS, YFSETQ. This CDR3 is 15 amino acids long. V shed 3 bases and J 5 bases; nucleotides not matched to a gene: 7. The CDR3 protein is CASSSRQGGNEKLFF. The CDR3 nucleotides read TGCGCCAGCAGCTCCCGACAGGGTGGGAATGAAAAACTGTTTTTT. Full variable domain (remainder filled in from reference TRBV5-1 and TRBJ1-4): KAGVTQTPRYLIKTRGQQVTLSCSPISGHRSVSWYQQTPGQGLQFLFEYFSETQRNKGNFPGRFSGRQFSNSRSEMNVSTLELGDSALYLCASSSRQGGNEKLFFGSGTQLSVL.

The chain employs TRBV28 and TRBJ1-1, with 7 bases that match TRBD1. Germline V CDR1 and CDR2: MDHEN, SYDVKM. CDR3 length: 12 residues. J gave up 4 bases and V 8 bases, and 4 bases lay outside the gene matches. The CDR3 sequence: CASPDRATEAFF. CDR3 DNA: TGTGCCAGCCCCGACAGGGCCACTGAAGCTTTCTTT.

The gene calls are TRBV14 and TRBJ2-5; 7 nucleotides match TRBD2. Germline-derived CDR1 and CDR2 are SGHDN and FVKESK. This CDR3 contains 15 residues. The V gene end was trimmed by 6 bases and the J gene end by 6 bases; junction bases not matched to a gene: 13. The CDR3 is CASSFTLGGRQTQYF. The CDR3 nucleotides are TGTGCCAGCAGTTTCACCCTGGGGGGGAGGCAGACCCAGTACTTC.

The chain combines TRBV12-5 with TRBJ2-3, with D perhaps TRBD2 (6 bases). This CDR3 comprises 15 residues. Trimming left V 4 bases short and J 1 base short, with 12 bases between. Germline CDR1 LGHNT, CDR2 FRNRAP. CDR3 bases: TGTGCTAGTGGTTACGGGACTTCAGGCACAGATACGCAGTATTTT. Protein product: CASGYGTSGTDTQYF.

This chain joins TRBV15 and TRBJ1-5, with unresolved D. The CDR3 is made up of 15 amino acids. The germline CDR1 and CDR2 sequences are LNHNV and YYDKDF (reference sequence). The V end was cut by 1 base, the J end by 0 bases, with 7 bases between. The CDR3: CATSRGYYSNQPQHF. CDR3 coding DNA: TGTGCCACCAGCAGAGGCTACTATAGCAATCAGCCCCAGCATTTT.

As DNA, the CDR3 is TGTGCCAGCAGCCTATCAACCGGGACTAGCGGGAGGGGCTACGAGCAGTACTTC. This translates into CASSLSTGTSGRGYEQYF. This chain links TRBV4-2 with TRBJ2-7; TRBD2 matches at 16 bases. Germline V CDR1 and CDR2: LGHNA, YNFKEQ. The CDR3 loop spans 18 amino acids. V lost 4 bases to trimming and J lost 3 bases; unmatched junction nucleotides: 9.

The V gene is TRBV5-1, the J gene TRBJ2-2; the D gene is possibly TRBD1 (5 bases). The length of the CDR3 is 14 residues. The V end was cut by 4 bases, the J end by 1 base, with 8 bases between. Germline assignment: CDR1 SGHRS and CDR2 YFSETQ. The CDR3 reads CASSTRVNTGELFF. CDR3 in DNA: TGCGCCAGCAGCACCAGGGTGAACACCGGGGAGCTGTTTTTT. The full variable domain, completed using reference TRBV5-1 and TRBJ2-2, is KAGVTQTPRYLIKTRGQQVTLSCSPISGHRSVSWYQQTPGQGLQFLFEYFSETQRNKGNFPGRFSGRQFSNSRSEMNVSTLELGDSALYLCASSTRVNTGELFFGEGSRLTVL.

The chain has TRBV4-1 and TRBJ1-6; D is ambiguous. CDR1 MGHRA and CDR2 YSYEKL come from the germline V gene. Trimming removed 0 bases at V and 10 bases at J, with 7 bases between. This CDR3 is 13 amino acids long. The CDR3 nucleotides are TGCGCCAGCAGCCAAGATCGGGAGTCACCCCTCCACTTT. This translates into CASSQDRESPLHF.

This chain connects TRBV9 to TRBJ2-1, with 7 bases matching TRBD2. Unmatched junction bases numbered 8, after V lost 3 bases and J lost 2 bases. Germline assignment: CDR1 SGDLS and CDR2 YYNGEE. The CDR3 sequence is 16 residues long. DNA for the CDR3: TGTGCCAGCAGCGCCTGGGGGGGAAATGCCTACAATGAGCAGTTCTTC. Residues: CASSAWGGNAYNEQFF.

The chain is built from TRBV7-2 and TRBJ1-4, with 8 bases that match TRBD1. Germline lookup yields CDR1 SGHTA and CDR2 FQGNSA. The junction had 7 bases not matched to a gene; V was cut back by 5 bases and J by 8 bases. The CDR3 length is 14 residues. CDR3 loop: CASSTETGDEKLFF. The CDR3 DNA reads TGTGCCAGCAGCACAGAGACAGGGGACGAAAAACTGTTTTTT.

The V call is TRBV2, the J call TRBJ1-2; D gene ambiguous. Germline assignment: CDR1 SNHLY and CDR2 FYNNEI. This CDR3 is 13 amino acids long. The ends were cut back, 5 bases at V and 6 bases at J, with 13 bases in the middle. The CDR3 DNA reads TGTGCCAGCAGTCGGTTACAGACCCATGGCTACACCTTC. Protein sequence: CASSRLQTHGYTF.

This clone came up once. CDR3 region: CASSLERDTQYF. The CDR3 nucleotides are TGCGCCAGCAGCTTGGAGCGGGATACGCAGTATTTT. The chain carries TRBV5-1 and TRBJ2-3, with D possibly matching TRBD2 (5 bases). CDR1 SGHRS and CDR2 YFSETQ come from the germline V gene. CDR3 size: 12 residues. The V end lost 0 bases, the J end lost 6 bases, and 5 bases lay between the germline ends.

The chain employs TRBV28 and TRBJ2-1, with a weak D call TRBD2 (6 bases). The germline gives CDR1 MDHEN, CDR2 SYDVKM. The CDR3 has 11 amino acids. The V gene lost 8 bases and the J gene lost 8 bases, with 10 bases spanning the gap. Written as DNA, the CDR3 is TGTGCCAGCCCCCGCGGGGATGAGCAGTTCTTC. Encoded protein: CASPRGDEQFF.

This clone was picked up one time. The V call is TRBV19, the J call TRBJ2-7; a possible D gene is TRBD1 (6 bases). This CDR3 has 15 residues. Germline V gives CDR1 LNHDA, CDR2 SQIVND (reference sequence). The V end was cut by 1 base, the J end by 1 base, with 11 bases between. The DNA of the CDR3 is TGTGCCAGTAGTATAGTCTTCCAGGGGTCCTACGAGCAGTACTTC. Amino acid sequence: CASSIVFQGSYEQYF.

The chain has TRBV9 and TRBJ2-1, with 10 bases lining up with TRBD2. Per the germline V gene, CDR1 is SGDLS and CDR2 is YYNGEE. With V trimmed by 0 bases and J by 9 bases, 6 bases remained unmatched. The CDR3 length is 15 residues. The CDR3 DNA reads TGTGCCAGCAGCGTAGTAGCGGGAGGCCCCATTGAGCAGTTCTTC. The encoded protein is CASSVVAGGPIEQFF.

With regard to this clone: The junction does not match germline at one end; this may be a read error. The rearrangement uses TRBV30 and TRBJ2-5; 7 bases line up with TRBD1. This CDR3 has 15 amino acids. Germline assignment: CDR1 GTSNPN and CDR2 SVGIG (reference sequence). CDR3 sequence: CASSTGTAFAEAQYF. In DNA, the CDR3 is TGTGCCAGCTCTACCGGGACAGCGTTCGCAGAGGCCCAGTACTTC.

A note on this clone: This sample includes further DNA sequences coding for the same CDR3. The chain carries TRBV5-8 and TRBJ2-7; 7 bases fit TRBD2. Germline loops: CDR1 SGHTS, CDR2 YDEGEE. This CDR3 comprises 13 residues. The J segment lost 4 bases and the V segment lost 4 bases, leaving 5 bases of the junction unmatched. The CDR3 region has the DNA TGTGCCAGCAGCAGCGGGACTCTATACGAGCAGTACTTC. Translation: CASSSGTLYEQYF.

The J gene is TRBJ2-3, the V gene TRBV9; 13 nucleotides match TRBD2. Germline V gives CDR1 SGDLS, CDR2 YYNGEE. The CDR3 is made up of 18 amino acids. V lost 4 bases and J lost 3; bases outside the gene matches: 11. The CDR3 DNA reads as TGTGCCAGCAGCCTCCGGACTAGCGGGAGTGGGGAAACAGATACGCAGTATTTT. Translation: CASSLRTSGSGETDTQYF. Together with reference TRBV9 and TRBJ2-3, the CDR3 gives the full variable domain: DSGVTQTPKHLITATGQRVTLRCSPRSGDLSVYWYQQSLDQGLQFLIQYYNGEERAKGNILERFSAQQFPDLHSELNLSSLELGDSALYFCASSLRTSGSGETDTQYFGPGTRLTVL.

The chain combines TRBV6-1 with TRBJ2-5; TRBD1 matches at 8 bases. CDR1 is MNHNS and CDR2 is SASEGT in the germline V gene. V lost 5 bases to trimming and J lost 3 bases; unmatched junction nucleotides: 5. The length of the CDR3 is 14 residues. The CDR3 here is CASSPAGGKETQYF. As DNA, the CDR3 is TGTGCCAGCAGTCCGGCAGGGGGCAAAGAGACCCAGTACTTC.

The chain employs TRBV4-2 and TRBJ2-3, with TRBD2 matching over 7 bases. Germline assignment: CDR1 LGHNA and CDR2 YNFKEQ. The ends lost 1 base at V and 6 bases at J; junction bases unmatched: 10. The CDR3 totals 16 residues. The CDR3 here is CASSQGPRTSVDTQYF. CDR3 sequence (DNA): TGTGCCAGCAGCCAAGGACCCCGTACTAGCGTCGATACGCAGTATTTT.

The chain recombines TRBV2 with TRBJ2-7, with TRBD2 identical over 9 bases. The germline V gene encodes CDR1 SNHLY and CDR2 FYNNEI. This CDR3 region has 16 residues. V gave up 0 bases and J gave up 3 bases; unmatched junction bases: 6. This chain's CDR3 is CASSEALRREGYEQYF. CDR3 sequence (DNA): TGTGCCAGCAGTGAAGCGCTTCGGCGGGAGGGCTACGAGCAGTACTTC.

This sequence joins TRBV7-2 and TRBJ2-7; 7 bases fit TRBD1. CDR3 size: 16 residues. Germline V CDR1 and CDR2: SGHTA, FQGNSA. The ends lost 5 bases at V and 2 bases at J; junction bases unmatched: 12. CDR3 in DNA: TGTGCCAGCAGCCTCCGGGGTGACAGGGTGCCCTACGAGCAGTACTTC. This sequence encodes CASSLRGDRVPYEQYF.

This chain links TRBV5-4 with TRBJ2-3, with 11 bases fitting TRBD1. Germline lookup yields CDR1 SGHNT and CDR2 YYREEE (reference sequence). Trimming cost V 2 bases and J 3 bases; bases outside gene matches: 8. This CDR3 region has 17 residues. CDR3 in amino acids: CASSFTIGQGATDTQYF. CDR3 DNA: TGTGCCAGCAGCTTTACCATCGGACAGGGGGCAACAGATACGCAGTATTTT.

The V call is TRBV11-3, the J call TRBJ2-3; 11 nucleotides line up with TRBD2. Trimming removed 2 bases from V and 4 bases from J; junction bases left unmatched: 5. The CDR3 consists of 16 residues. Germline CDR1 and CDR2: SGHNT and YENEEA. DNA of the CDR3: TGTGCCAGCAGCTTATACCTAGCGGGAGGTGCAGATACGCAGTATTTT. It is translated as CASSLYLAGGADTQYF.

The chain has TRBV27 and TRBJ2-7; 9 nucleotides line up with TRBD2. CDR3 length: 14 amino acids. Unmatched junction bases numbered 3, after V lost 4 bases and J lost 2 bases. CDR1 and CDR2 from the germline V gene are MNHEY and SMNVEV (reference sequence). The CDR3 is CASSSGLATYEQYF. The DNA of the CDR3 is TGTGCCAGCAGTTCAGGACTAGCGACCTACGAGCAGTACTTC.

This clone was seen just once. V and J are TRBV5-1 and TRBJ1-4; 8 bases map to TRBD1. CDR1 and CDR2 (germline): SGHRS, YFSETQ. With V trimmed by 4 bases and J by 3 bases, 5 bases remained unmatched. This CDR3 has 15 residues. DNA of the CDR3: TGCGCCAGCAGCGGACAACAGGGGGCTAATGAAAAACTGTTTTTT. Translated: CASSGQQGANEKLFF.

The CDR3 DNA sequence: TGTGCTAGTGGTTTGGTACTGAGTAGCGGGAACGAAGATACGCAGTATTTT. It translates to CASGLVLSSGNEDTQYF. The chain couples TRBV12-5 to TRBJ2-3, with TRBD2 matching over 8 bases. The junction had 10 bases not matched to a gene; V was cut back by 0 bases and J by 5 bases. Germline V gene sequence: CDR1 LGHNT, CDR2 FRNRAP. This CDR3 has 17 amino acids.

The J gene is TRBJ2-7, the V gene TRBV5-4, with no clear D. The germline V and J ends were trimmed by 4 bases and 0 bases, with 11 bases remaining between them. The CDR3 totals 14 residues. The germline gives CDR1 SGHNT, CDR2 YYREEE (reference sequence). Written as DNA, the CDR3 is TGTGCCAGCAGCAAAGACTCGAGCTCCTACGAGCAGTACTTC. Its translation is CASSKDSSSYEQYF.

This rearrangement joins TRBV4-2 to TRBJ1-4; tentatively, D is TRBD1 (5 bases). In germline, CDR1 is LGHNA, CDR2 YNFKEQ. V was cut by 1 base and J by 3 bases, with 9 bases left in between. This CDR3 contains 15 residues. For the CDR3, the DNA is TGTGCCAGCAGCCAAGGGGGCAGGGCTAATGAAAAACTGTTTTTT. It specifies CASSQGGRANEKLFF.

This clone was observed a single time. The chain recombines TRBV18 with TRBJ2-1; the match to TRBD1 covers 7 bases. Germline-derived CDR1 and CDR2 are KGHSH and LQKENI. Trimming at V came to 2 bases and at J to 5 bases, leaving 9 bases not matched to a gene. This CDR3 has 16 amino acids. Here the CDR3 reads CASSPIRTGPNNEQFF. In DNA, the CDR3 is TGTGCCAGCTCACCAATTAGGACAGGACCTAACAATGAGCAGTTCTTC.